The clone carrying this T cell receptor (beta chain) is categorized as medium-sized. Its antigen is unknown. As an off-target read in a library built for alpha chains, this beta chain has a frequency of little significance. These data belong to a study of spatial heterogeneity in lung cancer. Study results and limitations: Tumoral mutation counts were tracked by counts of expanded intratumoral alpha and beta TCRs.

Trimming shortened V by 2 bases and J by 0 bases, and 8 bases separated the two germline ends. This CDR3 has 14 residues. Germline V gives CDR1 SNHLY, CDR2 FYNNEI. TCRdb reprocessed the 5' RACE reads via MiXCR and lists one record per CDR3 protein. The sample shows more than 1,300 distinct CDR3 sequences, roughly 13% of them seen only once. Time point defined: sample taken at primary tumor resection. Frozen PBMC, nontumor lung or tumor provided whole RNA, which was sequenced unsorted. This sequence was found in a female donor with early-stage non-small cell lung cancer. The V and J genes are TRBV2 and TRBJ2-7; D gene uncertain. The sample here was lung tumor tissue, taken at surgery. CDR3 amino acids: CASSEIRSSYEQYF. CDR3 coding DNA: TGTGCCAGCAGTGAAATCAGGAGCTCCTACGAGCAGTACTTC.